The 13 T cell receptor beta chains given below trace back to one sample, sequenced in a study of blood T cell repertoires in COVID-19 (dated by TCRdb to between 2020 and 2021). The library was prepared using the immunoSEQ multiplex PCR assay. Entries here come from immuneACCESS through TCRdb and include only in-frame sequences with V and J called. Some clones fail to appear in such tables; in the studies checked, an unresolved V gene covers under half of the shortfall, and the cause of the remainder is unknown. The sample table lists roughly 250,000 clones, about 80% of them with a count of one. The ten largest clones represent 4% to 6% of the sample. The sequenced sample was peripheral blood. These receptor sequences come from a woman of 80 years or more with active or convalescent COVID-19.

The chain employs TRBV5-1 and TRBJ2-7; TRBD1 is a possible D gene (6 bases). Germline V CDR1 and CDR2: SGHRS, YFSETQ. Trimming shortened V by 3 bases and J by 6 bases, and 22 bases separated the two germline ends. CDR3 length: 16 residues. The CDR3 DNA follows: TGCGCCAGCAGCTACTCAGGACAGTCCACTGCCACCGAGCAGTACTTC. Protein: CASSYSGQSTATEQYF.

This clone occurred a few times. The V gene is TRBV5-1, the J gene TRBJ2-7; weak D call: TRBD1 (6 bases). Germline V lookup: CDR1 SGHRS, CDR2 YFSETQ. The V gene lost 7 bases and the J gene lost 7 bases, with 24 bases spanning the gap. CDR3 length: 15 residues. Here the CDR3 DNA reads TGCGCCAGCGGCCAGGGGTCGGCCGCTCCTCGGGAGCAGTACTTC. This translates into CASGQGSAAPREQYF.

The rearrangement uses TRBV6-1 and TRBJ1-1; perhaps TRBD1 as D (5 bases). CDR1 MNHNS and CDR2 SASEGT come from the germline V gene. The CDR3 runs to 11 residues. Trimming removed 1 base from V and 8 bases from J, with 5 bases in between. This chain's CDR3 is CASSEEGEAFF. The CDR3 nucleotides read TGTGCCAGCAGTGAAGAGGGGGAAGCTTTCTTT.

The CDR3 DNA sequence: TGTGCCAGCAGCTTAGCGGGAGGTACCTACAATGAGCAGTTCTTC. It translates to CASSLAGGTYNEQFF. The chain joins TRBV5-4 to TRBJ2-1; 9 bases line up with TRBD2. The CDR3 length is 15 residues. The ends lost 2 bases at V and 2 bases at J; junction bases unmatched: 2. Germline CDR1 and CDR2: SGHNT and YYREEE (reference sequence).

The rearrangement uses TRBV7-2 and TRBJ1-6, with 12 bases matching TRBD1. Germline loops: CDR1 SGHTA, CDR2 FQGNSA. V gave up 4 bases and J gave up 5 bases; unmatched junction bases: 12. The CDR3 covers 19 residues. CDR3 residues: CASSSGQGARRLDNSPLHF. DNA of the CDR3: TGTGCCAGCAGCTCGGGACAGGGGGCCAGAAGATTGGATAATTCACCCCTCCACTTT.

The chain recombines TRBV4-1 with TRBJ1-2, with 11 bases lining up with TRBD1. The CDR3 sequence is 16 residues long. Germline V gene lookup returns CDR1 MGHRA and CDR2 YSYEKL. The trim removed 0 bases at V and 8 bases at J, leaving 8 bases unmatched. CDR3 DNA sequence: TGCGCCAGCAGCCAAGACGCGACGAGGACAGGGGGCGGCTACACCTTC. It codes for CASSQDATRTGGGYTF.

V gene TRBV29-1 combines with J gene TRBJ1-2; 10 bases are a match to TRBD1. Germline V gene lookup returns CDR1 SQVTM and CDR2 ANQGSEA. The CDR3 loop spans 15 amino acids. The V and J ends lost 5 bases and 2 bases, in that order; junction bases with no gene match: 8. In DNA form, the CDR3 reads TGCAGCGTTCAGGGTTTGACAGGGGGCAACTATGGCTACACCTTC. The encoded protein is CSVQGLTGGNYGYTF.

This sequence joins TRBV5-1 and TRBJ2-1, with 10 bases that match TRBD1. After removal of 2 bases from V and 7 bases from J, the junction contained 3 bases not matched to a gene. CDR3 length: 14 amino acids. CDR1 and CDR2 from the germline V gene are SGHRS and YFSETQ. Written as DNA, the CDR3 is TGCGCCAGCAGCTTAAGGACAGGGGGTAATGAGCAGTTCTTC. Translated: CASSLRTGGNEQFF.

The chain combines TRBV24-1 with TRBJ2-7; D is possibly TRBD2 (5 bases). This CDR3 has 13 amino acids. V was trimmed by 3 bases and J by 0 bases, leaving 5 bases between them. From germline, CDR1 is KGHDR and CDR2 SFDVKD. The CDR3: CATSDGGSYEQYF. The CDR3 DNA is TGTGCCACCAGTGATGGAGGCTCCTACGAGCAGTACTTC.

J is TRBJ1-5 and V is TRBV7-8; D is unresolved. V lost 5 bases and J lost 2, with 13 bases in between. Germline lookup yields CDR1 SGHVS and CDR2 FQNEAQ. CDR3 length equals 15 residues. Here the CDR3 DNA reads TGTGCCAGCAGCACCGAGAATCTGGGCAATCAGCCCCAGCATTTT. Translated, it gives CASSTENLGNQPQHF.

CDR3 protein: CASSHVQRGTDTQYF. DNA for the CDR3: TGCGCCAGCAGCCACGTTCAGCGGGGCACAGATACGCAGTATTTT. The chain links TRBV4-1 to TRBJ2-3; tentatively, D is TRBD2 (6 bases). Germline V gene lookup returns CDR1 MGHRA and CDR2 YSYEKL. The CDR3 spans 15 residues. V shed 3 bases and J shed 1 base, with 11 bases lying between them.

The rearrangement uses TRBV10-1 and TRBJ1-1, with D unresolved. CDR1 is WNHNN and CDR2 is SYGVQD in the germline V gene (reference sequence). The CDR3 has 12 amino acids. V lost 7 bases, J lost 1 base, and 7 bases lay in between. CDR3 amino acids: CASKRENTEAFF. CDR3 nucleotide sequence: TGCGCCAGCAAACGGGAGAACACTGAAGCTTTCTTT.

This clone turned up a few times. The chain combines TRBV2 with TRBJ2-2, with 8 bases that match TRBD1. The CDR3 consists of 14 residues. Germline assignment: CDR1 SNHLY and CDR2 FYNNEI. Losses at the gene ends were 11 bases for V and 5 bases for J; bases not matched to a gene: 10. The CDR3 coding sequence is TGTGCCGGCAAGGACAGGGATAGAACCGGGGAGCTGTTTTTT. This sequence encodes CAGKDRDRTGELFF.